One TCR beta chain is described in this entry. Those who participated ranged in age from 18 to 89 years and resided in 20 to 30 US areas. Self-reported history from a screening survey and questionnaire set each donor's cohort. In the source study's methods: Reference gene primer amplification gave nucleated cell count estimates. The protocol was immunoSEQ multiplex PCR, while the TCRdb copy is restricted to in-frame clones and leaves out a portion. D and trimming come from the DNA, and the V and J calls and clone size come from that table. The sample contains under 500,000 clones, 87% of which appear only once. In germline, CDR1 is SGHAT, CDR2 FQNNGV. The CDR3 covers 16 residues. Trimming took off 5 bases at V and 3 bases at J, with 19 bases between the two ends. The data belong to a study of blood T cell repertoires in COVID-19. Turning to the study itself: Specimens from acute and convalescent COVID-19 originated in the United States, Italy and Spain.

This rearrangement joins TRBV11-2 to TRBJ1-1; perhaps TRBD1 as D (5 bases). The sequence derives from a woman aged 18-29 years with acute COVID-19. The sequenced material came from PBMCs or T cells enriched from blood (not recorded which). CDR3 in DNA: TGTGCCAGCAGCCAACTCTCAGGGAAGGAGTACACTGAAGCTTTCTTT. Translation gives CASSQLSGKEYTEAFF.